Shown below are 15 T cell receptor beta chains from a single sample sequenced in a study of cytomegalovirus exposure and HLA in healthy donors. Primers included in the PCR were 60 Vbeta and 13 Jbeta primers. Clones were read by immunoSEQ multiplex PCR, and TCRdb kept only the in-frame ones, dropping some. The repertoire holds 150,000 to 200,000 clones, with approximately 80% as singletons. Sequencing input: PBMCs. The receptors were gathered from a woman between 18 and 29 years old in good health and CMV-seropositive.

This clone appeared once. The chain carries TRBV27 and TRBJ2-1, with 7 bases fitting TRBD2. CDR3 length: 15 amino acids. The germline V gene encodes CDR1 MNHEY and CDR2 SMNVEV (reference sequence). The J segment lost 7 bases and the V segment lost 4 bases, leaving 10 bases of the junction unmatched. The DNA of the CDR3 is TGTGCCAGCAGTTCCGCTGGCGGGGGTGGGAATGAGCAGTTCTTC. Translated: CASSSAGGGGNEQFF.

The J gene is TRBJ2-7, the V gene TRBV4-1, with D possibly TRBD2 on 5 matching bases. The CDR3 totals 16 residues. Per the germline V gene, CDR1 is MGHRA and CDR2 is YSYEKL. V lost 6 bases, J lost 0 bases, and 18 bases lay in between. The CDR3 DNA is TGCGCCAGCAGACTCTCACCGGGGTCTAGCTCCTACGAGCAGTACTTC. It is translated as CASRLSPGSSSYEQYF.

J is TRBJ2-7 and V is TRBV27, with a possible D match to TRBD1 (6 bases). Trimming left V 2 bases short and J 3 bases short, with 17 bases between. Germline assignment: CDR1 MNHEY and CDR2 SMNVEV (reference sequence). There are 16 residues in the CDR3. The CDR3 DNA sequence: TGTGCCAGCAGTTTAGTAGGACAGTTAGGCAGCTACGAGCAGTACTTC. It encodes CASSLVGQLGSYEQYF.

The chain combines TRBV2 with TRBJ1-6; unclear D gene. The V and J ends lost 3 bases and 9 bases respectively, with 6 bases between them. Per germline, CDR1 SNHLY and CDR2 FYNNEI. The CDR3 extends over 12 amino acids. This CDR3 is CASSDLFSPLHF. Written as DNA, the CDR3 is TGTGCCAGCAGTGATCTGTTTTCACCCCTCCACTTT.

The V gene is TRBV10-3, the J gene TRBJ1-1; D unresolved. V was cut by 0 bases and J by 3 bases, with 8 bases left in between. This CDR3 is built from 14 residues. Germline V CDR1 and CDR2: ENHRY, SYGVKD. The CDR3 is CAISESPSDTEAFF. Written as DNA, the CDR3 is TGTGCCATCAGTGAGTCGCCGTCGGACACTGAAGCTTTCTTT.

Only a few counts were recorded for this clone. This chain links TRBV6-1 with TRBJ2-7; 8 nucleotides match TRBD1. The V segment lost 0 bases and the J segment 3 bases; nucleotides outside the gene matches: 7. The CDR3 is 16 amino acids. In germline, CDR1 is MNHNS, CDR2 SASEGT. This chain's CDR3 is CASSEAGQGSGYEQYF. CDR3 coding DNA: TGTGCCAGCAGTGAAGCCGGACAGGGATCAGGCTACGAGCAGTACTTC.

CDR3 DNA sequence: TGTGCCAGCAGTGGGAGGGGGCGGGCCACCCTCCCCAATCAGCCCCAGCATTTT. Its translation: CASSGRGRATLPNQPQHF. The rearrangement joins TRBV6-4 to TRBJ1-5; 7 nucleotides agree with TRBD1. The germline V gene encodes CDR1 MRHNA and CDR2 SNTAGT. With V trimmed by 4 bases and J by 3 bases, 15 bases remained unmatched. This CDR3 contains 18 residues.

In nucleotides, the CDR3 is TGTGCCAGCAGTTTACGGGAGCCTCAGCCCCAGCATTTT. Translating gives CASSLREPQPQHF. The V call is TRBV28, the J call TRBJ1-5, with D hard to call. The CDR3 spans 13 residues. The germline V and J ends were trimmed by 2 bases and 6 bases, with 8 bases remaining between them. Germline loops: CDR1 MDHEN, CDR2 SYDVKM.

This clone was counted a few times. The chain is built from TRBV30 and TRBJ2-7; D unresolved. Per germline, CDR1 GTSNPN and CDR2 SVGIG (reference sequence). The CDR3 runs 15 residues. V was cut by 1 base and J by 10 bases, with 23 bases left in between. In DNA form, the CDR3 reads TGTGCCTGGAGTGGGTATTCCTTAGCCCCTACGAGCCAGTACTTC. Its translation: CAWSGYSLAPTSQYF.

The chain recombines TRBV28 with TRBJ1-1; TRBD1 is a possible D gene (6 bases). Germline V gene lookup returns CDR1 MDHEN and CDR2 SYDVKM. The ends were cut back, 6 bases at V and 5 bases at J, with 25 bases in the middle. This CDR3 is 17 amino acids long. This chain's CDR3 is CASSPTWGAGGRTEAFF. The CDR3, as DNA: TGTGCCAGCAGCCCGACCTGGGGTGCGGGGGGCAGGACTGAAGCTTTCTTT.

The rearrangement links TRBV4-2 to TRBJ2-7, with 11 positions matching TRBD2. Germline CDR1 is LGHNA and CDR2 is YNFKEQ. The CDR3 sequence is 17 residues long. V was pared by 0 bases and J by 0 bases, with 4 bases of the junction left unmatched. CDR3 amino acids: CASSQETSGMSSYEQYF. The DNA for the CDR3 is TGTGCCAGCAGCCAAGAGACTAGCGGGATGAGCTCCTACGAGCAGTACTTC.

The chain carries TRBV19 and TRBJ2-1; 8 nucleotides line up with TRBD1. V lost 6 bases to trimming and J lost 6 bases; unmatched junction nucleotides: 1. CDR3 size: 12 residues. Germline lookup yields CDR1 LNHDA and CDR2 SQIVND (reference sequence). The CDR3, as DNA: TGTGCCAGTAGAGACAGGGGCAATGAGCAGTTCTTC. Translating gives CASRDRGNEQFF. The full variable domain, with the rest looked up from reference TRBV19 and TRBJ2-1, is DGGITQSPKYLFRKEGQNVTLSCEQNLNHDAMYWYRQDPGQGLRLIYYSQIVNDFQKGDIAEGYSVSREKKESFPLTVTSAQKNPTAFYLCASRDRGNEQFFGPGTRLTVL.

The chain is built from TRBV27 and TRBJ1-6; 7 bases line up with TRBD1. The germline gives CDR1 MNHEY, CDR2 SMNVEV (reference sequence). The CDR3 is made up of 14 amino acids. The J segment lost 7 bases and the V segment lost 6 bases, leaving 6 bases of the junction unmatched. Here the CDR3 reads CASRLTGDNSPLHF. The CDR3 DNA reads as TGTGCCAGCAGGTTAACAGGGGACAATTCACCCCTCCACTTT.

The V gene is TRBV5-1, the J gene TRBJ2-7; TRBD2 matches at 13 bases. Germline CDR1 and CDR2: SGHRS and YFSETQ. Trimming cost V 3 bases and J 3 bases; bases outside gene matches: 3. The CDR3 spans 15 residues. This CDR3 is CASSSGLAGRYEQYF. The CDR3 nucleotides are TGCGCCAGCAGCTCGGGACTAGCGGGGCGCTACGAGCAGTACTTC.

The V and J genes are TRBV27 and TRBJ1-1; D remains ambiguous. The germline V gene has CDR1 MNHEY and CDR2 SMNVEV (reference sequence). This CDR3 is built from 13 residues. The V end lost 3 bases, the J end lost 1 base, and 6 bases lay between the germline ends. CDR3 residues: CASSFRRNTEAFF. The CDR3 coding sequence is TGTGCCAGCAGTTTCCGGAGGAACACTGAAGCTTTCTTT.